This TCR beta chain was retrieved from a study of cytomegalovirus exposure and HLA in healthy donors. As to this clone: Its cognate antigen is unknown.

Findings and caveats of the study: An analysis was carried out later, and it reportedly showed fewer N-insertions in an Asian-associated ancestry cluster than the approximately 700-donor mean. Presence/absence comparisons presumed near-even sequencing depth among donors.

Each of the donors was a healthy bone marrow donor. Germline loops: CDR1 MNHNY, CDR2 SVGAGI (reference sequence). CDR3 length: 13 amino acids. Germline trimming cut 6 bases from V and 4 bases from J; bases unmatched to any gene: 3. The PCR had 60 Vbeta and 13 Jbeta primers. TCRdb's copy holds only in-frame clones and misses some; the assay was immunoSEQ multiplex PCR. This table holds over 80,000 clones, over 55% found once. Sequenced: PBMCs. The gene calls are TRBV6-6 and TRBJ1-1; 9 nucleotides match TRBD1. The sequence was obtained from a woman between 18 and 29 years old in good health and CMV-seropositive. In nucleotides, the CDR3 is TGTGCCAGCAGCTTGACAGGGGGCACTGAAGCTTTCTTT. It translates to CASSLTGGTEAFF.